This T cell receptor beta chain was identified in a study of read filtering for tumor transcriptome and immune sequencing. Study information: Per sample, TCR-region reads ranged about 4 to 11 million by IR-seq, roughly 75 to 1,400 by RNA-seq.

The CDR3 runs to 15 residues. The V gene's germline CDR1 is SGDLS and CDR2 YYNGEE. V shed 0 bases and J 8 bases; nucleotides not matched to a gene: 8. From about 400 ng of RNA, a library with molecular barcoded alpha/delta and beta/gamma adaptors was made. Each CDR3 protein gets one entry after TCRdb re-called the reads with MiXCR. The sample has about 22,000 distinct CDR3 sequences; roughly an eighth are singletons. Sampling of bone marrow took place during active disease in every patient. This clonotype originated in a donor at least 40 years old with multiple myeloma. This sequence joins TRBV9 and TRBJ2-1; 7 nucleotides line up with TRBD2. Sequenced material: a population of CD138-negative cells sorted from bone marrow. CDR3 region: CASSVEAGEGYEQFF. In nucleotides, the CDR3 is TGTGCCAGCAGCGTAGAGGCGGGAGAGGGCTATGAGCAGTTCTTC.